This T cell receptor beta chain originates from a study of glioma-infiltrating T cells after dendritic cell vaccination. About the research overall: The vaccine used monocyte-derived dendritic cells pulsed overnight with autologous tumor lysate.

The CDR3 is 15 residues long. V shed 3 bases and J 7 bases; nucleotides not matched to a gene: 12. Germline assignment: CDR1 SGHNT and CDR2 YYREEE (reference sequence). TCRB CDR3 was amplified from 2 ug genomic DNA or less. Clones were read by immunoSEQ multiplex PCR, and TCRdb kept only the in-frame ones, dropping some. The sample shows tens of thousands of clones, roughly 85% of them seen only once. Time point specified: after dendritic cell vaccination, including at tumor progression/relapse. Selection required adequate fresh-frozen tumor tissue plus more than two years' survival data. The genes are TRBV5-4 and TRBJ1-2; TRBD1 matches 7 bases. The receptor was derived from a human donor with glioblastoma. The material sequenced was blood, taken after dendritic cell vaccination. The CDR3, as DNA: TGTGCCAGCAGCTATGCCATTAAACAGGGGAGTGGCTACACCTTC. Translating it yields CASSYAIKQGSGYTF.